This T cell receptor (beta chain) came from a study of CD8 T cells in Susac syndrome. As for the study in general: Patients with Susac syndrome, at blood draw, were therapy-naive, on corticosteroids, or on intravenous immunoglobulin alone.

Reverse transcription used about 0.45 to 1 ug RNA and random hexamers. TCRdb reprocessed the immunoSEQ multiplex PCR reads with MiXCR, giving one entry per CDR3 protein. The sample comprises around 170,000 distinct CDR3 sequences, about 96% of which are singletons, and 0.1% to 0.15% rests with the top ten. The sample was CD4+ T cells from PBMCs. The clonotype comes from a human donor with Susac syndrome.

In nucleotides, the CDR3 is TGCAGCGTTTGGAGCGGGCGAGGGTACGAGCAGTACTTC. This sequence encodes CSVWSGRGYEQYF. The chain joins TRBV29-1 to TRBJ2-7; the D gene is possibly TRBD2 (6 bases). The CDR3 consists of 13 residues. CDR1 is SQVTM and CDR2 is ANQGSEA in the germline V gene. V was clipped by 5 bases and J by 4 bases, with 15 bases between them.